This TCR beta chain was sequenced during a study of blood T cells in healthy people across ages. A J-beta primer mix and a sample-barcoded 5' primer were used in a second PCR of roughly 7 to 12 cycles. TCRdb redid the calling of the 5' RACE reads with MiXCR, one entry per CDR3 protein. The sample contains 1.5 million to 2 million distinct CDR3 sequences, 30% to 35% of which appear only once. Comment on this clonotype: Its antigen is still unknown.

Study conclusions and caveats: The lack of PBMC sorting stopped any conclusive naive versus antigen-experienced comparison. Among long-lived donors, naive CD4+ cells were more numerous and diversity higher than in aged donors.

Collection of 8.5 to 10 milliliters of peripheral blood was performed for each donor. Isolation yielded PBMCs, at least 6 million per sample, in every case. The CDR3 runs to 14 residues. From germline, CDR1 is SGHDT and CDR2 YYEEEE. V shed 6 bases, J shed 5 bases, and the junction held 2 bases outside the gene matches. The sequenced sample was blood. The genes are TRBV5-6 and TRBJ2-1; 13 nucleotides line up with TRBD2. The sequence derives from a woman in her 30s in good health. In nucleotides, the CDR3 is TGTGCCAGCATGGGACTAGCGGGGAACAATGAGCAGTTCTTC. It is translated as CASMGLAGNNEQFF.